The 16 T cell receptor beta chains given below trace back to one sample, sequenced in a study of cytomegalovirus exposure and HLA in healthy donors. The PCR had 60 Vbeta and 13 Jbeta primers. Only in-frame clones appear in the TCRdb table, and some are missing; sequencing was by immunoSEQ multiplex PCR. Here the sample spans some 130,000 clones, 75% to 85% being singletons. The sequenced material came from PBMCs. These receptor sequences come from a male donor in good health and CMV-seropositive.

A few counts support this clone. The chain employs TRBV14 and TRBJ2-2; D unresolved. CDR1 and CDR2 from the germline V gene are SGHDN and FVKESK. This CDR3 spans 15 amino acids. V was shortened by 4 bases and J by 2 bases, with 11 bases between the two germline ends. The CDR3 region is CASSRGGFNTGELFF. The CDR3 coding sequence is TGTGCCAGCAGCCGAGGCGGCTTTAACACCGGGGAGCTGTTTTTT. Looking up the rest from reference TRBV14 and TRBJ2-2 gives the full variable domain: EAGVTQFPSHSVIEKGQTVTLRCDPISGHDNLYWYRRVMGKEIKFLLHFVKESKQDESGMPNNRFLAERTGGTYSTLKVQPAELEDSGVYFCASSRGGFNTGELFFGEGSRLTVL.

The chain employs TRBV7-2 and TRBJ2-7; D is perhaps TRBD2 (5 bases). CDR1 SGHTA and CDR2 FQGNSA come from the germline V gene. This CDR3 is built from 15 residues. V was shortened by 5 bases and J by 0 bases, with 14 bases between the two germline ends. The DNA for the CDR3 is TGTGCCAGCAGCAACAGCACCACTAGCTCCTACGAGCAGTACTTC. Its protein product is CASSNSTTSSYEQYF.

This chain links TRBV28 with TRBJ2-2; the D gene is possibly TRBD2 (5 bases). With 3 bases removed from V and 8 bases from J, the gap between germline ends came to 13 bases. Germline V gene lookup returns CDR1 MDHEN and CDR2 SYDVKM. The CDR3 has 14 residues. In nucleotides, the CDR3 is TGTGCCAGCAGTTTTTTGAGGGAGACTGGGGAGCTGTTTTTT. It is translated as CASSFLRETGELFF.

The chain recombines TRBV27 with TRBJ2-5; 8 bases fit TRBD1. This CDR3 comprises 15 residues. The junction had 7 bases not matched to a gene; V was cut back by 2 bases and J by 5 bases. Germline V gene lookup returns CDR1 MNHEY and CDR2 SMNVEV (reference sequence). The CDR3 reads CASSLDPGGRETQYF. CDR3 sequence (DNA): TGTGCCAGCAGTTTAGACCCAGGGGGCAGGGAGACCCAGTACTTC.

The chain recombines TRBV21-1 with TRBJ2-3; TRBD2, the table's D call, lacks a check against the DNA. TRBV21-1 is designated a pseudogene. This CDR3 comprises 16 residues. The CDR3 region is CASTLVTAGLTDTQYF. Here the CDR3 DNA reads TGTGCCAGCACCCTGGTTACGGCGGGATTGACAGATACGCAGTATTTT.

This clone was seen only once. The chain carries TRBV10-3 and TRBJ1-1, with 7 bases matching TRBD1. The J segment lost 0 bases and the V segment lost 4 bases, leaving 8 bases of the junction unmatched. Germline lookup yields CDR1 ENHRY and CDR2 SYGVKD. This CDR3 contains 16 residues. CDR3 sequence reads: CAISGTGAPMNTEAFF. CDR3 DNA sequence: TGTGCCATCAGTGGGACAGGAGCGCCGATGAACACTGAAGCTTTCTTT.

The genes are TRBV2 and TRBJ1-1; D gene uncertain. The V gene lost 3 bases and the J gene lost 0 bases, with 2 bases spanning the gap. In germline, CDR1 is SNHLY, CDR2 FYNNEI. The CDR3 runs to 12 residues. CDR3 in DNA: TGTGCCAGCAGTGACTTGAACACTGAAGCTTTCTTT. Translating gives CASSDLNTEAFF. The full variable domain, its missing parts supplied by reference TRBV2 and TRBJ1-1, is EPEVTQTPSHQVTQMGQEVILRCVPISNHLYFYWYRQILGQKVEFLVSFYNNEISEKSEIFDDQFSVERPDGSNFTLKIRSTKLEDSAMYFCASSDLNTEAFFGQGTRLTVV.

The chain carries TRBV5-1 and TRBJ2-1; TRBD1 is a possible D gene (5 bases). Trimming removed 0 bases from V and 7 bases from J, with 17 bases in between. The length of the CDR3 is 16 residues. Germline values: CDR1 SGHRS, CDR2 YFSETQ. This chain's CDR3 is CASSLERGQVYNEQFF. The CDR3 DNA follows: TGCGCCAGCAGCTTGGAAAGGGGCCAGGTATATAATGAGCAGTTCTTC.

The chain links TRBV28 to TRBJ2-5; D is perhaps TRBD2 (6 bases). Trimming pared 3 bases from V and 1 base from J, leaving 15 bases between. CDR3 size: 16 residues. Per the germline V gene, CDR1 is MDHEN and CDR2 is SYDVKM. For the CDR3, the DNA is TGTGCCAGCAGTTTCAACAAGCGGGTGATCCAAGAGACCCAGTACTTC. Amino acids: CASSFNKRVIQETQYF.

This chain uses TRBV6-5 with TRBJ1-2, with 9 bases matching TRBD1. V dropped 6 bases and J dropped 4; count of bases not matched to a gene: 0. The germline V gene has CDR1 MNHEY and CDR2 SVGAGI. This CDR3 is built from 12 residues. CDR3 sequence (DNA): TGTGCCAGCAGGACAGGGGGCTATGGCTACACCTTC. Translating gives CASRTGGYGYTF.

The chain employs TRBV13 and TRBJ1-3; D is unclear. V was cut by 5 bases and J by 4 bases, with 6 bases left in between. Germline-derived CDR1 and CDR2 are PRHDT and FYEKMQ (reference sequence). The CDR3 is made up of 12 amino acids. The DNA of the CDR3 is TGTGCCAGCAGCCTCGGGGGAAACACCATATATTTT. Translating it yields CASSLGGNTIYF.

The CDR3 DNA reads TGTGCCAGGGATGCTACAGGGGTGAACACTGAAGCTTTCTTT. Protein: CARDATGVNTEAFF. The chain joins TRBV7-9 to TRBJ1-1; TRBD1 matches at 7 bases. After removal of 9 bases from V and 0 bases from J, the junction contained 7 bases not matched to a gene. The length of the CDR3 is 14 residues. Germline values: CDR1 SEHNR, CDR2 FQNEAQ (reference sequence). The full variable domain, rest sourced from reference TRBV7-9 and TRBJ1-1, is DTGVSQNPRHKITKRGQNVTFRCDPISEHNRLYWYRQTLGQGPEFLTYFQNEAQLEKSRLLSDRFSAERPKGSFSTLEIQRTEQGDSAMYLCARDATGVNTEAFFGQGTRLTVV.

The chain is built from TRBV7-6 and TRBJ1-4, with D perhaps matching TRBD1 (5 bases). Per the germline V gene, CDR1 is SGHVS and CDR2 is FNYEAQ. Trimming removed 5 bases from V and 4 bases from J, with 14 bases in between. This CDR3 spans 15 amino acids. The DNA of the CDR3 is TGTGCCAGCAGCCCCCGGGGGGGTCTTAATGAAAAACTGTTTTTT. Translating it yields CASSPRGGLNEKLFF. The full variable domain, with the rest looked up from reference TRBV7-6 and TRBJ1-4, is GAGVSQSPRYKVTKRGQDVALRCDPISGHVSLYWYRQALGQGPEFLTYFNYEAQQDKSGLPNDRFSAERPEGSISTLTIQRTEQRDSAMYRCASSPRGGLNEKLFFGSGTQLSVL.

The chain has TRBV6-1 and TRBJ2-7; D gene uncertain. Germline V gene data show CDR1 as MNHNS and CDR2 as SASEGT. The ends were cut back, 6 bases at V and 5 bases at J, with 17 bases in the middle. The CDR3 runs to 14 residues. Here the CDR3 reads CASRVTRHADEQYF. The CDR3 DNA is TGTGCCAGCAGGGTTACACGGCATGCGGACGAGCAGTACTTC.

In the case of this clone: Other DNA sequences within the sample encode an identical CDR3. This rearrangement joins TRBV6-6 to TRBJ2-7; a weak D match, TRBD1 (6 bases). Germline assignment: CDR1 MNHNY and CDR2 SVGAGI (reference sequence). The CDR3 loop spans 15 amino acids. The germline V and J ends were trimmed by 2 bases and 1 base, with 12 bases remaining between them. CDR3 DNA: TGTGCCAGCAGTTACCCGGGACAAGGGTCCTACGAGCAGTACTTC. This sequence encodes CASSYPGQGSYEQYF.

The chain carries TRBV30 and TRBJ1-1; TRBD1 is a possible D gene (6 bases). V was clipped by 4 bases and J by 0 bases, with 12 bases between them. Germline V CDR1 and CDR2: GTSNPN, SVGIG (reference sequence). This CDR3 region has 14 residues. The CDR3 protein is CAWKGDGLNTEAFF. The CDR3 DNA sequence: TGTGCCTGGAAGGGGGACGGCCTGAACACTGAAGCTTTCTTT.